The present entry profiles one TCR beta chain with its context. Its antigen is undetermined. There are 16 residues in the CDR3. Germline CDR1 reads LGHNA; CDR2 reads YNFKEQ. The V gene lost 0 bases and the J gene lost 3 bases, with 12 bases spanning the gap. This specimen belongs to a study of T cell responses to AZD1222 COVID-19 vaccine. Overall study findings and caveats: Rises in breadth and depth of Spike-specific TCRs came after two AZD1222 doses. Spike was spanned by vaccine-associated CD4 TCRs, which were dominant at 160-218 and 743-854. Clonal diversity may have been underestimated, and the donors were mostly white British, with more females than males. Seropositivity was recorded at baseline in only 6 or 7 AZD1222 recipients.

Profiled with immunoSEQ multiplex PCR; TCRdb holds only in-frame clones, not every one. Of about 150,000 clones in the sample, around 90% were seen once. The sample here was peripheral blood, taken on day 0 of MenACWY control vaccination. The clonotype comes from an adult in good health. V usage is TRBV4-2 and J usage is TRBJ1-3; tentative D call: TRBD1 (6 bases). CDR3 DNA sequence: TGTGCCAGCAGCCAAGAGGGTGTCAGGGGTGGAAACACCATATATTTT. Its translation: CASSQEGVRGGNTIYF.